This T cell receptor beta chain was sequenced for a study of T-cell memory formation after mild COVID-19. Germline loops: CDR1 MNHEY, CDR2 SMNVEV (reference sequence). The CDR3 runs 11 residues. The V gene lost 6 bases and the J gene lost 1 base, with 3 bases spanning the gap. A single record per CDR3 protein comes from TCRdb applying MiXCR to the 5' RACE reads. In the table there are over 70,000 distinct CDR3 sequences, over 12% of which are singletons. This TCR was recovered from a man between 18 and 29 years old who had mild COVID-19 (a few samples of this study predate the infection). Cell type and time point are not known. The chain couples TRBV27 to TRBJ1-1, with D unclear. Sequenced input: PBMCs or a T cell subset sorted from them (not recorded which). As DNA, the CDR3 is TGTGCCAGCAGGAAGAACACTGAAGCTTTCTTT. Amino acid sequence: CASRKNTEAFF.